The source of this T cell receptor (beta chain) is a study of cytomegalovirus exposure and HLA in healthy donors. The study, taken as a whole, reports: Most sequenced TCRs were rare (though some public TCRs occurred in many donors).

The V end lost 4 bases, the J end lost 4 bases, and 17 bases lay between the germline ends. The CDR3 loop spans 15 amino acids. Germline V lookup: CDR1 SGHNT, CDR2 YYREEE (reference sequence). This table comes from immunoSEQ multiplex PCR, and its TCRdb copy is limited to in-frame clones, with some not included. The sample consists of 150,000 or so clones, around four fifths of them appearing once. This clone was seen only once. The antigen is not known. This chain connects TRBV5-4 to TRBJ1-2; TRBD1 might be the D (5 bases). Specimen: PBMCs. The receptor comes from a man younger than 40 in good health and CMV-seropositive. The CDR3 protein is CASSPPSGGGYGYTF. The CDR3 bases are TGTGCCAGCAGCCCCCCTTCGGGGGGGGGCTATGGCTACACCTTC.